This T cell receptor beta chain is from a study of Ad26.COV2.S vaccination and SARS-CoV-2 variants. Data came from immunoSEQ multiplex PCR; TCRdb stores just in-frame clones and leaves some out. The sample lists around 350,000 clones; roughly nine tenths were seen once. General study points: Comparable non-spike TCR breadth was observed in vaccine and placebo recipients. Using TCR breadth and depth analyses may have led to underestimated total T cell responses.

The germline CDR1 and CDR2 sequences are MGHRA and YSYEKL. This CDR3 region has 16 residues. The trim removed 3 bases at V and 7 bases at J, leaving 12 bases unmatched. The sample holds one count of this clone. Its antigen is unknown. Here the sequenced sample was peripheral blood, taken after recovery from COVID-19. The TCR originated in a human donor who had recovered from COVID-19. The chain employs TRBV4-1 and TRBJ2-1, with 7 bases lining up with TRBD2. Here the CDR3 DNA reads TGCGCCAGCAGCCAGACGGAGGGGTCCGGGAGGAATGAGCAGTTCTTC. Translation gives CASSQTEGSGRNEQFF.